This T cell receptor beta chain comes out of a study of shared clonotypes between healthy human individuals. At the deep level, the assay was run. Assay: immunoSEQ multiplex PCR; the TCRdb copy retains only in-frame clones and omits some. The table includes hundreds of thousands of clones, 76% detected once. The study used some 100 million PBMCs per unsorted sample for genomic DNA. The specimen was PBMCs. This TCR was sampled from a woman between 35 and 50 years old in good health. Some clones in this sample may be carry-over from other donors' samples.

CDR3 coding DNA: TGTGCCAGCAGCTTGGTTGTAGGGAACACCGGGGAGCTGTTTTTT. Its translation is CASSLVVGNTGELFF. V is TRBV5-6 and J is TRBJ2-2, with no clear D. The CDR3 has 15 amino acids. CDR1 and CDR2 (germline): SGHDT, YYEEEE. V dropped 0 bases and J dropped 1 base, with 7 bases sitting between them.